This T cell receptor (beta chain) was obtained from a study of T-cell memory formation after mild COVID-19. Trimming removed 3 bases at V and 9 bases at J, with 18 bases between. Germline CDR1 reads DFQATT; CDR2 reads SNEGSKA (reference sequence). The CDR3 extends over 13 amino acids. TCRdb processed the 5' RACE reads anew with MiXCR; each CDR3 protein has one entry. The data hold hundreds of thousands of distinct CDR3 sequences, with around 15% observed a single time. This clonotype has a handful of counts. J is TRBJ2-7 and V is TRBV20-1; D uncertain. This clonotype was sampled from a man aged 18 to 30 who had mild COVID-19 (a few samples of this study predate the infection). Cell type and time point are not known. Material: PBMCs or a T cell subset sorted from them (not recorded which). The CDR3 here is CSASGIRSRGQYF. The CDR3 DNA follows: TGCAGTGCTAGTGGTATAAGGTCCCGAGGGCAGTACTTC.